One and the same sample provided the 25 T cell receptor beta chains below, sequenced in a study of shared clonotypes between healthy human individuals (dated by TCRdb to about 2020). CD8 naive samples were CD45RO-negative cells positively selected for CCR7, giving a CD45RA+CCR7+ population that excluded TemRA cells. The protocol used for the library was the immunoSEQ multiplex PCR assay. TCRdb obtained this table from immuneACCESS and retained in-frame rearrangements with V and J assigned. These tables miss some clones; where compared with another copy, unresolved V genes account for less than half of the shortfall, and the remainder is unexplained. This sample comprises 550,000 to 750,000 clones, roughly nine tenths of them detected only once. The leading ten clones occupy nearly 25% of the sample. Material: naive CD8+ T cells sorted from blood. What the cell subset or site label conveys for this sample: CD45RA+CCR7+. The receptors shown here come from a man aged 25 to 45 in good health.

This chain joins TRBV19 and TRBJ2-1; no clear D. Germline V gives CDR1 LNHDA, CDR2 SQIVND (reference sequence). V was shortened by 3 bases and J by 2 bases, with 17 bases between the two germline ends. The CDR3 covers 17 residues. CDR3 in amino acids: CASSMGTQILAYNEQFF. CDR3 bases: TGTGCCAGTAGTATGGGTACCCAGATTCTGGCCTACAATGAGCAGTTCTTC.

V and J are TRBV7-9 and TRBJ2-3; D is undetermined. CDR1 is SEHNR, CDR2 FQNEAQ, per germline (reference sequence). The CDR3 is 13 amino acids. V dropped 5 bases and J dropped 4 bases, with 10 bases sitting between them. The CDR3 region has the DNA TGTGCCAGCAGCCCTAACGATGCAGATACGCAGTATTTT. It yields the protein CASSPNDADTQYF.

The J gene is TRBJ1-1, the V gene TRBV19; possibly TRBD1 for D (6 bases). Looked up from germline, CDR1 is LNHDA and CDR2 is SQIVND (reference sequence). CDR3 length equals 15 residues. The V end lost 4 bases, the J end lost 4 bases, and 16 bases lay between the germline ends. The CDR3 spells CASSTRNTGRTEAFF. The DNA of the CDR3 is TGTGCCAGTAGTACCCGAAACACAGGGCGCACTGAAGCTTTCTTT.

The chain has TRBV7-2 and TRBJ2-3; TRBD1 matches at 10 bases. In germline, CDR1 is SGHTA, CDR2 FQGNSA. V gave up 4 bases and J gave up 3 bases; unmatched junction bases: 4. The CDR3 sequence is 15 residues long. The DNA of the CDR3 is TGTGCCAGCAGCTGGACAGGGGGAGGGACAGATACGCAGTATTTT. This translates into CASSWTGGGTDTQYF.

This chain links TRBV7-2 with TRBJ1-4; a possible D gene is TRBD1 (5 bases). The length of the CDR3 is 16 residues. The germline V gene encodes CDR1 SGHTA and CDR2 FQGNSA. V was cut by 1 base and J by 5 bases, with 14 bases left in between. This CDR3 reads CASSLVGGGANEKLFF. The CDR3 nucleotides read TGTGCCAGCAGCTTAGTGGGTGGGGGAGCAAATGAAAAACTGTTTTTT.

V gene TRBV27 combines with J gene TRBJ2-7; 7 positions match TRBD1. The CDR3 is made up of 14 amino acids. The germline gives CDR1 MNHEY, CDR2 SMNVEV (reference sequence). V trimming: 7 bases; J trimming: 0 bases; junction bases outside the gene matches: 6. The CDR3 DNA reads as TGTGCCAGCATCCCCCGACAGGGCTCCTACGAGCAGTACTTC. The encoded protein is CASIPRQGSYEQYF.

This chain links TRBV5-4 with TRBJ2-3; D not resolved. The CDR3 extends over 15 amino acids. Trimming stripped 1 base from V and 1 base from J, with 10 bases between. CDR1 is SGHNT and CDR2 is YYREEE in the germline V gene (reference sequence). CDR3 region: CASSLRQTRTDTQYF. CDR3 sequence (DNA): TGTGCCAGCAGCTTGAGGCAAACCCGCACAGATACGCAGTATTTT.

The CDR3 DNA reads as TGTGCCAGCAGTTCAGACAGGGCCGACGAGCAGTACTTC. Protein product: CASSSDRADEQYF. This rearrangement joins TRBV28 to TRBJ2-7, with TRBD1 matching over 7 bases. Germline values: CDR1 MDHEN, CDR2 SYDVKM. This CDR3 comprises 13 residues. After removal of 4 bases from V and 5 bases from J, the junction contained 5 bases not matched to a gene.

This sequence joins TRBV5-1 and TRBJ2-7; no clear D. This CDR3 comprises 16 residues. Trimming pared 4 bases from V and 2 bases from J, leaving 19 bases between. CDR1 and CDR2 from the germline V gene are SGHRS and YFSETQ. CDR3 loop: CASSPGVVGTAYEQYF. The CDR3 DNA follows: TGCGCCAGCAGCCCTGGCGTGGTTGGCACAGCCTACGAGCAGTACTTC.

The CDR3 coding sequence is TGTGCCAGCAGCTTCGGGGAGCCCACAGATACGCAGTATTTT. Translated: CASSFGEPTDTQYF. The chain couples TRBV13 to TRBJ2-3, with D tentatively TRBD2 (5 bases). With 3 bases removed from V and 2 bases from J, the gap between germline ends came to 9 bases. This CDR3 has 14 residues. CDR1 is PRHDT, CDR2 FYEKMQ, per germline (reference sequence).

The CDR3, as DNA: TGTGCCAGCAGTGGACACGGCGAAGGTCTTAGCGGGAGGGAAATCTACGAGCAGTACTTC. Translation: CASSGHGEGLSGREIYEQYF. The chain links TRBV2 to TRBJ2-7; TRBD2 matches 11 bases. This CDR3 is built from 20 residues. V lost 4 bases, J lost 3 bases, and 20 bases stayed unmatched. Per germline, CDR1 SNHLY and CDR2 FYNNEI.

The DNA for the CDR3 is TGTGCCAGCAGACCCGGGGGAAGCGGGAGGGCCAGGAATGAGCAGTTCTTC. This gives the protein CASRPGGSGRARNEQFF. This chain joins TRBV27 and TRBJ2-1; TRBD2 matches 10 bases. The CDR3 contains 17 residues. The germline CDR1 and CDR2 sequences are MNHEY and SMNVEV (reference sequence). V shed 6 bases and J 7 bases; nucleotides not matched to a gene: 15.

This chain connects TRBV7-9 to TRBJ2-1; 8 nucleotides line up with TRBD2. This CDR3 comprises 16 residues. The germline CDR1 and CDR2 sequences are SEHNR and FQNEAQ (reference sequence). With V trimmed by 5 bases and J by 0 bases, 6 bases remained unmatched. CDR3: CASSHTSGYSYNEQFF. The CDR3 region has the DNA TGTGCCAGCAGCCACACTAGCGGTTACTCCTACAATGAGCAGTTCTTC.

This clone has at least ten counts. This chain connects TRBV18 to TRBJ2-5; the match to TRBD2 covers 11 bases. CDR1 KGHSH and CDR2 LQKENI come from the germline V gene. This CDR3 is built from 16 residues. Germline trimming cut 3 bases from V and 3 bases from J; bases unmatched to any gene: 6. The CDR3 DNA reads as TGTGCCAGCTCACCCAGTAGCGGGAGGGCCGAAGAGACCCAGTACTTC. It specifies CASSPSSGRAEETQYF.

Comments on this clone: At the DNA level, this CDR3 is encoded by other sequences in the same sample as well. The CDR3 DNA reads TGTGCCAGCAGTCTGGGACTAGCGGGTGGATACGAGCAGTACTTC. This translates into CASSLGLAGGYEQYF. This sequence joins TRBV27 and TRBJ2-7; 12 bases agree with TRBD2. Germline V gene sequence: CDR1 MNHEY, CDR2 SMNVEV (reference sequence). The junction had 6 bases not matched to a gene; V was cut back by 5 bases and J by 4 bases. The CDR3 is 15 amino acids.

The V and J genes are TRBV5-1 and TRBJ2-7, with no clear D. The V end lost 0 bases, the J end lost 7 bases, and 8 bases lay between the germline ends. Germline lookup yields CDR1 SGHRS and CDR2 YFSETQ. The CDR3 is 12 residues long. The CDR3 region is CASSLGIREQYF. The CDR3 DNA is TGCGCCAGCAGCTTGGGGATTCGGGAGCAGTACTTC. The full variable domain, in which reference TRBV5-1 and TRBJ2-7 provide the parts outside the CDR3, is KAGVTQTPRYLIKTRGQQVTLSCSPISGHRSVSWYQQTPGQGLQFLFEYFSETQRNKGNFPGRFSGRQFSNSRSEMNVSTLELGDSALYLCASSLGIREQYFGPGTRLTVT.

The CDR3 loop is CASSLDRGRRKSTEAFF. The CDR3 nucleotides read TGCGCCAGCAGCTTGGACAGGGGGCGCAGGAAGTCCACTGAAGCTTTCTTT. The chain couples TRBV5-1 to TRBJ1-1; 9 bases map to TRBD1. J was trimmed by 4 bases and V by 0 bases; bases with no gene match: 10. This CDR3 spans 17 amino acids. The germline gives CDR1 SGHRS, CDR2 YFSETQ. Complete variable domain (other parts from reference TRBV5-1 and TRBJ1-1): KAGVTQTPRYLIKTRGQQVTLSCSPISGHRSVSWYQQTPGQGLQFLFEYFSETQRNKGNFPGRFSGRQFSNSRSEMNVSTLELGDSALYLCASSLDRGRRKSTEAFFGQGTRLTVV.

The chain links TRBV9 to TRBJ2-2, with D uncertain. The germline V gene has CDR1 SGDLS and CDR2 YYNGEE. This CDR3 region has 13 residues. V was clipped by 5 bases and J by 0 bases, with 5 bases between them. The CDR3 region has the DNA TGTGCCAGCAGTAATACGAACACCGGGGAGCTGTTTTTT. Amino acid sequence: CASSNTNTGELFF.

This chain connects TRBV7-8 to TRBJ2-2, with 7 positions matching TRBD2. J lost 6 bases, V lost 1 base, and 5 bases had no gene match. This CDR3 has 15 residues. Germline V gene sequence: CDR1 SGHVS, CDR2 FQNEAQ. The DNA of the CDR3 is TGTGCCAGCAGCTTAGACGGACTAGTTTCCGGGGAGCTGTTTTTT. Its protein product is CASSLDGLVSGELFF.

The chain links TRBV15 to TRBJ2-7; D might be TRBD1 or TRBD2, each matching 5 bases. CDR3 length: 16 residues. V shed 3 bases and J shed 5 bases, with 20 bases lying between them. The germline V gene encodes CDR1 LNHNV and CDR2 YYDKDF (reference sequence). The CDR3: CATSRGPGTRADEQYF. CDR3 DNA: TGTGCCACCAGCAGGGGCCCCGGGACGCGGGCCGACGAGCAGTACTTC.

This rearrangement joins TRBV5-8 to TRBJ1-5; a weak D match, TRBD1 (5 bases). Trimming pared 5 bases from V and 5 bases from J, leaving 11 bases between. Germline loops: CDR1 SGHTS, CDR2 YDEGEE. The CDR3 length is 13 residues. This chain's CDR3 is CASSLQGDQPQHF. The DNA for the CDR3 is TGTGCCAGCAGTCTCCAGGGTGATCAGCCCCAGCATTTT.

About this clone itself: A single base separates this from a much larger clone, so it may be a read error. The V call is TRBV13, the J call TRBJ2-7; 15 nucleotides align to TRBD2. The CDR3 consists of 16 residues. CDR1 and CDR2 (germline): PRHDT, FYEKMQ (reference sequence). V lost 4 bases, J lost 1 base, and 2 bases stayed unmatched. The CDR3 DNA reads TGTGCCAGCAGCTCAGGACTAGCGGGAGGGTCCTACGAGCAGTACTTC. As protein: CASSSGLAGGSYEQYF.

The chain is built from TRBV30 and TRBJ2-7, with D perhaps matching TRBD1 (6 bases). Germline V gene sequence: CDR1 GTSNPN, CDR2 SVGIG (reference sequence). The CDR3 sequence is 13 residues long. Trimming removed 2 bases at V and 2 bases at J, with 10 bases between. This chain's CDR3 is CAWSTGTPYEQYF. CDR3 nucleotide sequence: TGTGCCTGGAGTACAGGGACCCCCTACGAGCAGTACTTC.

The count of this clone is one. This sequence joins TRBV5-1 and TRBJ2-1; the D call may be TRBD1 or TRBD2 (5 bases each). The CDR3 covers 15 residues. CDR1 SGHRS and CDR2 YFSETQ come from the germline V gene. Trimming stripped 2 bases from V and 3 bases from J, with 12 bases between. The CDR3 reads CASSFGDQGYNEQFF. The CDR3 DNA reads TGCGCCAGCAGCTTCGGGGACCAGGGCTACAATGAGCAGTTCTTC.

This clone occurred many times. The chain carries TRBV5-4 and TRBJ2-7, with 9 nucleotides matching TRBD1. V lost 2 bases to trimming and J lost 0 bases; unmatched junction nucleotides: 3. Per the germline V gene, CDR1 is SGHNT and CDR2 is YYREEE (reference sequence). This CDR3 has 15 amino acids. Here the CDR3 DNA reads TGTGCCAGCAGCTTAACGGGACAGGGCTCCTACGAGCAGTACTTC. Its protein product is CASSLTGQGSYEQYF.